The 4 T cell receptor beta chains listed next were all sequenced from one sample in a study of identifying expanded T cells in peripheral blood. Produced via immunoSEQ multiplex PCR; TCRdb's table is partial and in-frame only. The sample includes around 90,000 clones, approximately 88% of them seen just once. The sample consisted of blood. These receptors originate from a person aged 18 to 75 in good health.

CDR3 DNA sequence: TGTGCCAGCAGCTTACGACAGGCTAATCAGCCCCAGCATTTT. Amino acids: CASSLRQANQPQHF. V usage is TRBV7-8 and J usage is TRBJ1-5, with a possible D match to TRBD1 (6 bases). CDR1 is SGHVS, CDR2 FQNEAQ, per germline. The CDR3 loop spans 14 amino acids. V was trimmed by 2 bases and J by 4 bases, leaving 9 bases between them. The full variable domain, completed using reference TRBV7-8 and TRBJ1-5, is GAGVSQSPRYKVAKRGQDVALRCDPISGHVSLFWYQQALGQGPEFLTYFQNEAQLDKSGLPSDRFFAERPEGSVSTLKIQRTQQEDSAVYLCASSLRQANQPQHFGDGTRLSIL.

The chain combines TRBV4-1 with TRBJ1-4; no reliable D call. Germline V lookup: CDR1 MGHRA, CDR2 YSYEKL. The CDR3 is 16 residues long. V dropped 1 base and J dropped 0 bases, with 9 bases sitting between them. The CDR3 reads CASSQGEFATNEKLFF. The CDR3 nucleotides are TGCGCCAGCAGCCAAGGAGAGTTTGCAACTAATGAAAAACTGTTTTTT.

V gene TRBV30 combines with J gene TRBJ1-1; maybe TRBD1 (6 bases). V lost 1 base and J 5 bases, leaving 20 bases between the germline ends. The length of the CDR3 is 16 residues. Germline V CDR1 and CDR2: GTSNPN, SVGIG (reference sequence). CDR3 in amino acids: CAWSEGEGRGGTEAFF. The CDR3 nucleotides read TGTGCCTGGAGTGAGGGAGAGGGCAGGGGAGGGACTGAAGCTTTCTTT.

The rearrangement links TRBV27 to TRBJ2-7, with a tentative D call TRBD2 (7 bases). CDR1 and CDR2 (germline): MNHEY, SMNVEV (reference sequence). The CDR3 runs 13 residues. V was pared by 8 bases and J by 1 base, with 12 bases between. In nucleotides, the CDR3 is TGTGCCAGCGGGGGGGACACTTCCTACGAGCAGTACTTC. It translates to CASGGDTSYEQYF.